This T cell receptor (beta chain) is drawn from a study of PD-L1 blockade in urothelial cancer. The overall study: About 90% of the 29 patients were men who had bladder-origin urothelial cancer. General observations from the study: Prediction of better survival came from below-median pretreatment blood TCR clonality.

The germline V gene encodes CDR1 SGDLS and CDR2 YYNGEE. V lost 4 bases, J lost 7 bases, and 11 bases lay in between. The CDR3 runs 13 residues. Produced via immunoSEQ multiplex PCR; TCRdb's table is partial and in-frame only. In the table there are about 88,000 clones, more than 85% of which are singletons. Note on this clone: Its antigen is currently unknown.

The origin of this receptor is a man aged 60 to 69 with urothelial cancer. The sample here was PBMCs, taken around atezolizumab (anti-PD-L1) treatment. The chain links TRBV9 to TRBJ1-4; D remains unclear. CDR3 loop: CASSSDTAEKLFF. The CDR3 coding sequence is TGTGCCAGCAGCTCTGACACTGCTGAAAAACTGTTTTTT.